The sequence of this TCR beta chain was determined in a study of blood T cell repertoires in COVID-19. Participants came from about 24 US areas, aged about 18 to 89 years. Grouping used clinical history reported by participants in a survey and questionnaire. Measured with immunoSEQ multiplex PCR; TCRdb has only the in-frame clones, and not every one. Among 270,000 or so clones listed, approximately 91% were seen once. Germline V lookup: CDR1 SEHNR, CDR2 FQNEAQ (reference sequence). The CDR3 has 15 residues. V lost 3 bases to trimming and J lost 3 bases, with 15 bases between them. The sequenced sample consisted of PBMCs or T cells enriched from blood (not recorded which). The source of this sequence is a woman in her thirties or forties with acute COVID-19. V gene TRBV7-9 combines with J gene TRBJ2-7, with D possibly being TRBD2 (6 bases). The CDR3 nucleotides are TGTGCCAGCAGCTTGGACGGGCCCGGGAGCTACGAGCAGTACTTC. It yields the protein CASSLDGPGSYEQYF.